This TCR beta chain emerged from a study of T cell responses to AZD1222 COVID-19 vaccine. Sequenced by immunoSEQ multiplex PCR; TCRdb stores in-frame clones only, minus some. The top ten hold around 1.5% of the sample, which has over 120,000 clones, around nine tenths seen once. The count of this clone is one. Germline CDR1 reads MNHEY; CDR2 reads SMNVEV (reference sequence). Trimming at V came to 5 bases and at J to 6 bases, leaving 5 bases not matched to a gene. The CDR3 is made up of 13 amino acids. This specimen consisted of peripheral blood, obtained 28 days after the second AZD1222 dose. The source is an adult who received the AZD1222 COVID-19 vaccine. The chain couples TRBV27 to TRBJ1-2; 8 positions agree with TRBD1. The CDR3 loop reads CASSPTGVDGYTF. The CDR3, as DNA: TGTGCCAGCAGTCCGACAGGGGTCGATGGCTACACCTTC.